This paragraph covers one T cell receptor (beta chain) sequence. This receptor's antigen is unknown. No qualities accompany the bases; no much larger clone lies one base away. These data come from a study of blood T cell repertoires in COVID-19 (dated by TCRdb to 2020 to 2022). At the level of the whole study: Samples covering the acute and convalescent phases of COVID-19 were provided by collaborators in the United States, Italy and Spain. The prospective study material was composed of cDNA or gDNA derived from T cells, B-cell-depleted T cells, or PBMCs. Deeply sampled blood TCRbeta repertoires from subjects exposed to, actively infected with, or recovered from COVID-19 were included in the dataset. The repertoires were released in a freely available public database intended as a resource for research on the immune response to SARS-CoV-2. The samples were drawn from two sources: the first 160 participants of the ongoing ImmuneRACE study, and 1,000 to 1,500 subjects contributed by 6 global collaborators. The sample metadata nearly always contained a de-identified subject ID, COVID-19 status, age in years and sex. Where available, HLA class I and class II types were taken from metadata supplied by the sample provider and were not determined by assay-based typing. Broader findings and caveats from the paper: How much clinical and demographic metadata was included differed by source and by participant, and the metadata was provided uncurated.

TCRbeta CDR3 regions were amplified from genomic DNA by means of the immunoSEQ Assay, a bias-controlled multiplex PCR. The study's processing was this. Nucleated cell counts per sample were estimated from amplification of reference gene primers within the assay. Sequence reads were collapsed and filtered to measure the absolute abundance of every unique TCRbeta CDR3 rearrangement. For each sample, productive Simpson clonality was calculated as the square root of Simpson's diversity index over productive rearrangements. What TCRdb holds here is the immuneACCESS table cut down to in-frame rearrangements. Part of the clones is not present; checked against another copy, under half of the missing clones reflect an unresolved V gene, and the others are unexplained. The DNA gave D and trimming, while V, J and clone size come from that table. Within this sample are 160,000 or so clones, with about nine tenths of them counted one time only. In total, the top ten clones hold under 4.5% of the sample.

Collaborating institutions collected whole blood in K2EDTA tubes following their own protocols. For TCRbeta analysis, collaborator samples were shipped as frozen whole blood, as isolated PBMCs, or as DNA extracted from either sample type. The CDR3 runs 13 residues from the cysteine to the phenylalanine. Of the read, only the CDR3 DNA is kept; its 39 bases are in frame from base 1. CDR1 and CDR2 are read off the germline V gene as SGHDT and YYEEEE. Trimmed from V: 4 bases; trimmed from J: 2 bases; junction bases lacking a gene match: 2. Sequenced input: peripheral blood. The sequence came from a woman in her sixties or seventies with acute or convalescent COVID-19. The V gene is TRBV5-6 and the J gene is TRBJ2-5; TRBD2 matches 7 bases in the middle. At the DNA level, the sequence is TGTGCCAGCAGCACGGGGGGACAAGAGACCCAGTACTTC. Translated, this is CASSTGGQETQYF.